This T cell receptor beta chain was recorded in a study of OX40 agonist ivuxolimab in advanced cancers. From germline, CDR1 is SGHTA and CDR2 FQGNSA. J gave up 1 base and V 5 bases, and 4 bases lay outside the gene matches. CDR3 size: 15 residues. Sequenced by immunoSEQ multiplex PCR; TCRdb stores in-frame clones only, minus some. The sample has some 54,000 clones; 70% to 90% are singletons. J is TRBJ1-1 and V is TRBV7-2; 10 nucleotides line up with TRBD1. The sequencing here drew on CD4+ or CD8+ T cells sorted from blood, taken in a trial of the OX40 agonist ivuxolimab. This sequence was found in an adult with an advanced solid tumor such as melanoma, head and neck, liver or kidney cancer. CDR3 nucleotides: TGTGCCAGCAGCGTGGACAGGGGGAAGAACACTGAAGCTTTCTTT. Translating it yields CASSVDRGKNTEAFF.